This TCR beta chain appears in the sequencing data of a study of graft-versus-host responses after intestinal transplantation (dated by TCRdb to the early 2020s). About the study as a whole: The transplants that recipients received were multivisceral, liver-intestinal, or isolated intestinal. Anti-thymocyte globulin induction was given to all recipients, followed by maintenance tacrolimus and steroids for about 3 years. Graft-versus-host and host-versus-graft alloreactive T cell clones were tracked in the graft, circulation and bone marrow after intestinal transplantation using bulk TCR-beta CDR3 sequencing. Alloreactive clones were identified by sequencing pre-transplant mixed lymphocyte reaction products and comparing these products with unstimulated pre-transplant donor and recipient T cells. A cohort of about 26 intestinal transplant recipients, including one retransplant, was enrolled, and 3 patients lacking pretransplant specimens were excluded. Donor T cell macrochimerism was defined as a peak of at least 4% donor T cells among recipient peripheral blood mononuclear cells. Rather than going through the commercial service, samples from a few later patients were sequenced in-house on an Illumina MiSeq and processed with MiXCR. Beyond this particular receptor, the publication reports: The conclusions were limited by the relatively low number and heterogeneity of the intestinal transplant patients. High GvH to HvG T cell clonal ratios were observed in the allografts of patients with donor T cell macrochimerism. GvH clones were detected in recipient bone marrow, and some of these GvH clones were observed earlier in ileal mucosa or blood, consistent with an intestinal mucosal origin. Early after transplant, peak levels of circulating GvH clones were found to be associated with declines in HvG clones.

This specimen's time point label, interpreted: cells obtained before transplantation from donor or recipient. Mixed lymphocyte reactions plated 200,000 CFSE-labeled pre-transplant responders with 200,000 irradiated violet-dye-labeled stimulators and were cultured for approximately six days. Proliferating CD3+CD4+CFSE-low and CD3+CD8+CFSE-low responder cells were FACS-sorted on a BD Influx sorter after the mixed lymphocyte reaction. Library preparation was by the immunoSEQ multiplex PCR assay. For most patients, genomic DNA was isolated with the Qiagen DNeasy Blood and Tissue Kit and shipped frozen to Adaptive Biotechnologies for TCR sequencing. Adaptive Biotechnologies carried out high-throughput TCR-beta CDR3 sequencing of genomic DNA for most patients. Turning to the authors' computational methods: Adaptive's ImmunoSEQ software was the source of the TCR sequencing data for 18 patients, while three other patients were processed with MiXCR and VDJtools. To correct CD4 versus CD8 sorting errors, sequences present in both subsets at a frequency ratio below 5:1 were removed. CDR3 nucleotide sequences shared between donor and recipient were removed because the origin of such sequences could not be assigned. At least 2-fold expansion over unstimulated cells and a minimum CFSE-low frequency of 0.002% (template counts) or 0.001% (read counts) were required for clones to be classified as alloreactive. Clones detected in sequenced pre-transplant spleen, lymph node, or MLR CFSE-low populations of the donor or recipient were defined as mappable. Cumulative frequency of alloreactive clones was calculated as a percentage of all sequences weighted by copy number. What TCRdb holds here is the immuneACCESS table cut down to in-frame rearrangements. Part of the clones is not present; checked against another copy, under half of the missing clones reflect an unresolved V gene, and the others are unexplained. The DNA gave D and trimming, while V, J and clone size come from that table. This sample gives 15,000 to 20,000 clones in total; around two fifths of them show up just once. The ten largest account for more than 3% of the sample.

The germline V gene specifies MNHNS as CDR1 and SASEGT as CDR2. Relative to germline, V is 3 bases shorter and J is 0 bases shorter, with 22 bases between their ends. The CDR3 has 19 amino acids, counting the end cysteine and phenylalanine. Only the CDR3 portion is preserved as DNA: 57 bases, with reading frame beginning at the first base. In the case of this clone: Base quality data are lacking; no much larger clone is found one base away.

The material was alloreactive CD8+ T cells from a mixed lymphocyte reaction culture, obtained before intestinal transplant. What the cell subset or site label conveys for this sample: CFSE-low proliferating T cells sorted from approximately 6-day pre-transplant mixed lymphocyte reaction (GvH or HvG direction). The sequence was collected from a human patient who received an intestinal transplant. The chain is encoded by TRBV6-1 joined to TRBJ2-3, and TRBD1 may be the D gene, going by 8 matching bases. The nucleotide sequence reads TGTGCCAGCAGTGAGCCGAGGGAGCGGGACAGGACTAGCACAGATACGCAGTATTTT. The resulting protein is CASSEPRERDRTSTDTQYF.